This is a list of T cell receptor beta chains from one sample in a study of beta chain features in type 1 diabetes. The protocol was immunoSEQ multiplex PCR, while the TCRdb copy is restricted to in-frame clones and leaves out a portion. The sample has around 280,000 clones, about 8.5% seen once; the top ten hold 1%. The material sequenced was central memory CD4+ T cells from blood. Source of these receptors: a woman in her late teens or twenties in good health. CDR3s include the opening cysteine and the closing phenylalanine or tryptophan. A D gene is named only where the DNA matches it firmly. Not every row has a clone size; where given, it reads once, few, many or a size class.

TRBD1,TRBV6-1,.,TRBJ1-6,TGTGCCAGCAGAGCACGGAGGGGGCTTTCACCCCTCCACTTT,CASRARRGLSPLHF
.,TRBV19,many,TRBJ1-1,TGTGCCAGTATCGTGTCTGGGGCGGGCACTGAAGCTTTCTTT,CASIVSGAGTEAFF
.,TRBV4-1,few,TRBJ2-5,TGCGCCAGCAGCCAACTGTTGGGGGAGACCCAGTACTTC,CASSQLLGETQYF
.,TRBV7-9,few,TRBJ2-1,TGTGCCAGCAGCTTGTGGCCTACCAACGATGAGCAGTTCTTC,CASSLWPTNDEQFF
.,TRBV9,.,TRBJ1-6,TGTGCCAGCAGCGTAGTGGGGGGAATAAATTCACCCCTCCACTTT,CASSVVGGINSPLHF
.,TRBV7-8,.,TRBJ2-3,TGTGCCAGCAGCTTTGACAGAATCACAGATACGCAGTATTTT,CASSFDRITDTQYF
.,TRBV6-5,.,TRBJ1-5,TGTGCCAGCAGTTTAACGACAGTAAATCAGCCCCAGCATTTT,CASSLTTVNQPQHF
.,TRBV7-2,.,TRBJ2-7,TGTGCCAGCAGCTTAGCGGGAGCAATCATGGGGGAGCAGTACTTC,CASSLAGAIMGEQYF
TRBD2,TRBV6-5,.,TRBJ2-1,TGTGCCACCAGCGGGGGGCCGGGACGGGGTGAGCAGTTCTTC,CATSGGPGRGEQFF
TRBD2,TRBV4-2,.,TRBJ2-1,TGTGCCAGCAGCCCCCGCACTAGCGGGAGTAAAAGCTATGAGCAGTTCTTC,CASSPRTSGSKSYEQFF
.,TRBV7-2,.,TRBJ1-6,TGTGCCAGCAGTCAGACCGGGGTCTCCCTCCACTTT,CASSQTGVSLHF
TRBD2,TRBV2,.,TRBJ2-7,TGTGCCAGCAGTGGACGCGGGACTAGCACCTACGAGCAGTACTTC,CASSGRGTSTYEQYF
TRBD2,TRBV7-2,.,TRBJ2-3,TGTGCCAGCAGCTTGGGGACTAGCGGAGGTACGCAGTATTTT,CASSLGTSGGTQYF
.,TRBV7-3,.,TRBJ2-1,TGTGCCAGCAGCTTACAAGGGGTAAATAACAATGAGCAGTTCTTC,CASSLQGVNNNEQFF
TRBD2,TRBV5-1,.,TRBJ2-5,TGCGCCAGCAGCTTGACTAGCGGAGAGACCCAGTACTTC,CASSLTSGETQYF
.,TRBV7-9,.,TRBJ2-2,TGTGCCAGCACCCAGGGTGGTTCTCGGGAGCTGTTTTTT,CASTQGGSRELFF
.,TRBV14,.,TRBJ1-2,TGTGCCAGCAGCCGGGACACTTACTATGGCTACACCTTC,CASSRDTYYGYTF
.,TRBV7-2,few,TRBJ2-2,TGTGCCAGCAGCTTCCATGGAGCAAACACCGGGGAGCTGTTTTTT,CASSFHGANTGELFF
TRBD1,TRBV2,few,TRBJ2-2,TGTGCCAGCAGTGCTGACAGGGGCAACACCGGGGAGCTGTTTTTT,CASSADRGNTGELFF
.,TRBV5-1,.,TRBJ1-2,TGCGCCAGCAGCTTTGACTGGAGGGGCTACACCTTC,CASSFDWRGYTF
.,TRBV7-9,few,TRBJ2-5,TGTGCCAGCAGCCTACAGGGATTAGAGACCCAGTACTTC,CASSLQGLETQYF
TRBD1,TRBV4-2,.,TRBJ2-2,TGTGCCAGCAGCCCGGTTCCGACAGGGGCGACCGGGGAGCTGTTTTTT,CASSPVPTGATGELFF
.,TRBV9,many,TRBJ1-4,TGTGCCAGCAGCGTAGACCAGGCGTATGAAAAACTGTTTTTT,CASSVDQAYEKLFF
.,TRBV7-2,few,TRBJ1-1,TGTGCCAGCAGCTTAAATCAGGGGTGGGACACTGAAGCTTTCTTT,CASSLNQGWDTEAFF
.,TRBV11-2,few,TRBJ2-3,TGTGCCAGCAGCCGGACTTGGGGTAGCACAGATACGCAGTATTTT,CASSRTWGSTDTQYF
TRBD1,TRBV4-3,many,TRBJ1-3,TGCGCCAGCAGCCAAGTGCATGGGACAGGGGGAAACACCATATATTTT,CASSQVHGTGGNTIYF
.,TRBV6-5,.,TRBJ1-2,TGTGCCAGCAGTTTCGGGGCAGGGAACTATGGCTACACCTTC,CASSFGAGNYGYTF
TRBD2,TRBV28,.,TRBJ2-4,TGTGCCAGCAGTGGGACTAGCGGGGGGTTAGCCAAAAACATTCAGTACTTC,CASSGTSGGLAKNIQYF
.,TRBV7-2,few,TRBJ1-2,TGTGCCAGCAGCTTAGAGGGCAGGCTTAACTATGGCTACACCTTC,CASSLEGRLNYGYTF
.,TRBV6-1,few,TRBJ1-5,TGTGCCAGCAGGCAGGGTAATCAGCCCCAGCATTTT,CASRQGNQPQHF
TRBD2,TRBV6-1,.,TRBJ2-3,TGTGCCAGCAGTGGCGGGGGGGCCGGGGATACGCAGTATTTT,CASSGGGAGDTQYF
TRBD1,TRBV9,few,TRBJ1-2,TGTGCCAGCAGCCCCAGAGCGGACAGGGCGGGCTATGGCTACACCTTC,CASSPRADRAGYGYTF
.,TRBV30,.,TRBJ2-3,TGTGCCTGGAGTGGGAGGATCACAGATACGCAGTATTTT,CAWSGRITDTQYF
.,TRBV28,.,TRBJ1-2,TGTGCCAGCAGCCTGACAGCCTATGGCTACACCTTC,CASSLTAYGYTF
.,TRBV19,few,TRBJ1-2,TGTGCCAGTAGTATGGCTCAGGCCGCGAACTATGGCTACACCTTC,CASSMAQAANYGYTF
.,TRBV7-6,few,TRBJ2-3,TGTGCCAGCAGCAGGGACGCCGGCACAGATACGCAGTATTTT,CASSRDAGTDTQYF
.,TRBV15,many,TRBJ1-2,TGTGCCACCAGCAGGCCCGGGATTAACTATGGCTACACCTTC,CATSRPGINYGYTF
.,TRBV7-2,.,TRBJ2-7,TGTGCCAGCAGCCCCGGGGGTCCCTCCTACGAGCAGTACTTC,CASSPGGPSYEQYF
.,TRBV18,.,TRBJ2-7,TGTGCCAGCTCACCACCGAGGGCCCGGTACGAGCAGTACTTC,CASSPPRARYEQYF
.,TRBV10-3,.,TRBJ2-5,TGTGCCATCAGTGAGTCGGCGGACCAAGAGACCCAGTACTTC,CAISESADQETQYF